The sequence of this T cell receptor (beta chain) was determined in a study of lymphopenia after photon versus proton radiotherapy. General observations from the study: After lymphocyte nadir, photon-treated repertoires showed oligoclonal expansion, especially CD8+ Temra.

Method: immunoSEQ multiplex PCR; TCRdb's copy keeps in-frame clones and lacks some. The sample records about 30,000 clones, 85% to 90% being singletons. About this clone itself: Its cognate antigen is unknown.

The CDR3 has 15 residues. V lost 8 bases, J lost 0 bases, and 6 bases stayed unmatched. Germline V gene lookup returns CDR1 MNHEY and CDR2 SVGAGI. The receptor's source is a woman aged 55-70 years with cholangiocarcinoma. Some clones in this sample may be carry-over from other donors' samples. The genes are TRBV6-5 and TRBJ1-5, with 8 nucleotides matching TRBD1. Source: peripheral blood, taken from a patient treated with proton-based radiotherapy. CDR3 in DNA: TGTGCCAGCGGGGACAGGAGAAATAGCAATCAGCCCCAGCATTTT. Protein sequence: CASGDRRNSNQPQHF.